This TCR beta chain was obtained from a study of neurological immune-mediated disorders. General study results and limits: None of the CDR3 amino acid sequences in expanded clones turned up in more than one subject, which points to private repertoires in all groups. HTLV-1-associated myelopathy led in TCR clonal expansion, while multiple sclerosis ranked lowest, below healthy controls.

TCRdb independently ran MiXCR on the 5' RACE reads; one entry per CDR3 protein. The data show roughly 49,000 distinct CDR3 sequences, over 10% seen once. The CDR3 extends over 13 amino acids. CDR1 and CDR2 (germline): DFQATT, SNEGSKA (reference sequence). Deletions cut 4 bases from V and 0 bases from J, with 7 bases between. Many counts were recorded for this clonotype. Antigen: not known. Time point: longitudinal time-point 2. Sequenced input: PBMCs. The TCR originated in a male donor with HTLV-1-associated myelopathy (HAM/TSP). The gene calls are TRBV20-1 and TRBJ2-4; no clear D gene. The CDR3 is CSAKRLAKNIQYF. The CDR3, as DNA: TGCAGTGCTAAGCGTTTAGCCAAAAACATTCAGTACTTC.